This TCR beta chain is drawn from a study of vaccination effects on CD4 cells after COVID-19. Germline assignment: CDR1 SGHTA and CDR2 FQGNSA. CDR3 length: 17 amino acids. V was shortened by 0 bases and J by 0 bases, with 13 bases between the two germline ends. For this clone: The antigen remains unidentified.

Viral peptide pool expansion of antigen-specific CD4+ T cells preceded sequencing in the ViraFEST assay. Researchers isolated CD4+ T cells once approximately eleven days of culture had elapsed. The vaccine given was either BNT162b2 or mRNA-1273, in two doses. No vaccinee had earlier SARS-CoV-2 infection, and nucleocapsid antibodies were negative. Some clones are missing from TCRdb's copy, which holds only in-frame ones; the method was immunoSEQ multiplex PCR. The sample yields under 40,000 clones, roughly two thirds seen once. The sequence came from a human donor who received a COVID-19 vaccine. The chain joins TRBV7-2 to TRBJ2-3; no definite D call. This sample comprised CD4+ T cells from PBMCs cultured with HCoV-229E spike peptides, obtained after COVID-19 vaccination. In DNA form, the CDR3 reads TGTGCCAGCAGCTTAGCTTTTCGGAGTTCTAGCACAGATACGCAGTATTTT. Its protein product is CASSLAFRSSSTDTQYF.